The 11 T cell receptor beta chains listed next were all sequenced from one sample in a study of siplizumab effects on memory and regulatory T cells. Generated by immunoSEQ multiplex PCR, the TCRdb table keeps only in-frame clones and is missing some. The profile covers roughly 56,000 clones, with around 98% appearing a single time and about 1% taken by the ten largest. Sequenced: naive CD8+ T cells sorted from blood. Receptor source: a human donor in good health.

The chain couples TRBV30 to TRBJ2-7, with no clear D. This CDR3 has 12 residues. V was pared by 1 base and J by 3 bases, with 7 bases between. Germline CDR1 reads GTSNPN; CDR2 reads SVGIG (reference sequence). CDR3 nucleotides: TGTGCCTGGAGTGCGGACGACTACGAGCAGTACTTC. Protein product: CAWSADDYEQYF.

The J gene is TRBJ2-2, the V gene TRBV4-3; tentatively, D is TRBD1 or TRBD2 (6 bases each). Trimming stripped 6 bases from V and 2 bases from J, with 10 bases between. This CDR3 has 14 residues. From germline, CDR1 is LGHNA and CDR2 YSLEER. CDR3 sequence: CASRQGGNTGELFF. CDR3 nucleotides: TGCGCCAGCAGACAGGGAGGAAACACCGGGGAGCTGTTTTTT.

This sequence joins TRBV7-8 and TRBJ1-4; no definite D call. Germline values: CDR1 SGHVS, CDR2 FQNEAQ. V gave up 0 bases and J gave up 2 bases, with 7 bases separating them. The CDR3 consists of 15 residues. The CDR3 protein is CASSLAAGTNEKLFF. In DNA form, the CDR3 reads TGTGCCAGCAGCTTAGCGGCAGGCACTAATGAAAAACTGTTTTTT.

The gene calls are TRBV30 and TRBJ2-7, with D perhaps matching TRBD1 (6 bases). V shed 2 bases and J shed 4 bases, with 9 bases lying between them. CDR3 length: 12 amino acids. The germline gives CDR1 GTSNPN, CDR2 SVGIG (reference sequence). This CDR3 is CAWSKQGYEQYF. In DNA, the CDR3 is TGTGCCTGGAGTAAACAGGGATACGAGCAGTACTTC.

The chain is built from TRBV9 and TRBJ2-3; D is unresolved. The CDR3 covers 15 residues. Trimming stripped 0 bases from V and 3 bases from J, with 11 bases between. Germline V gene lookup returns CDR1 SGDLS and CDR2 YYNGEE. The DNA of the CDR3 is TGTGCCAGCAGCGTAGACCCTTCTAGGACAGATACGCAGTATTTT. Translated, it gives CASSVDPSRTDTQYF. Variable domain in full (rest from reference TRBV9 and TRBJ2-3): DSGVTQTPKHLITATGQRVTLRCSPRSGDLSVYWYQQSLDQGLQFLIQYYNGEERAKGNILERFSAQQFPDLHSELNLSSLELGDSALYFCASSVDPSRTDTQYFGPGTRLTVL.

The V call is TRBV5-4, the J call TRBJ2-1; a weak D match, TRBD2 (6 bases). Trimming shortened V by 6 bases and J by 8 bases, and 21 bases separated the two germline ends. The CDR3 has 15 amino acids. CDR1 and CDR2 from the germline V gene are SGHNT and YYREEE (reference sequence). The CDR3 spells CASTLGGALRDEQFF. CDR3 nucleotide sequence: TGTGCCAGCACCCTCGGAGGGGCTTTGCGGGATGAGCAGTTCTTC.

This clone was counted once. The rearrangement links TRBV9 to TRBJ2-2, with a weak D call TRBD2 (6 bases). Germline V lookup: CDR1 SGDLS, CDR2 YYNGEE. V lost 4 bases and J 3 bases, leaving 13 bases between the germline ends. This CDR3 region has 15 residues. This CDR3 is CASSPQRVDTGELFF. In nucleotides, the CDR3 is TGTGCCAGCAGCCCGCAGCGGGTCGACACCGGGGAGCTGTTTTTT.

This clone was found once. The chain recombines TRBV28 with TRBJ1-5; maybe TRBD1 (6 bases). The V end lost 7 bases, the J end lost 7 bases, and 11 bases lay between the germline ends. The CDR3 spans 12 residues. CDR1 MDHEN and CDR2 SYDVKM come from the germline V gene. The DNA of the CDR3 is TGTGCCAGCAAGACAGGATTCCAGCCCCAGCATTTT. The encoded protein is CASKTGFQPQHF.

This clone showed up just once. CDR3 in amino acids: CSAKGQGLAGYTF. CDR3 bases: TGCAGCGCCAAAGGGCAGGGGTTAGCTGGCTACACCTTC. The chain carries TRBV29-1 and TRBJ1-2, with D maybe TRBD1 (6 bases). Germline V lookup: CDR1 SQVTM, CDR2 ANQGSEA. The CDR3 extends over 13 amino acids. Trimming took 7 bases from V and 7 from J, leaving 19 bases between them.

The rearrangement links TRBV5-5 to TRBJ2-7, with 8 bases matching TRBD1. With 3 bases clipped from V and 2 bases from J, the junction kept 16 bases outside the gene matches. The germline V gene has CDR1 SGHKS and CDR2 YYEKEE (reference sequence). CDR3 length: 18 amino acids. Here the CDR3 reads CASSSRGWVQGDPYEQYF. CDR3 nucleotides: TGTGCCAGCAGCTCAAGAGGGTGGGTACAGGGGGACCCCTACGAGCAGTACTTC.

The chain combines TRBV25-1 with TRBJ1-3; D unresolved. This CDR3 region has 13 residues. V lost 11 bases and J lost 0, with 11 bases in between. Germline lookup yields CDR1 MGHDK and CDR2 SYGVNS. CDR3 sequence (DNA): TGTGCCGCCATGAGGAACTCTGGAAACACCATATATTTT. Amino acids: CAAMRNSGNTIYF.